This TCR beta chain is from a study of human T cells and chemical hapten exposure (dated by TCRdb to the early 2020s). Regarding the research as a whole: For sensitization, 2% DPC in acetone was applied to a 2 cm by 2 cm area of upper inner arm skin. Patch testing was done on the upper back using Finn chambers containing 0.01% DPC, and results were scored after 6 days according to International Contact Dermatitis Research Group standards. Libraries were combined into a pool for sequencing, and differences in TCR yield between samples came mainly from small differences in library volumes within the pool. Throughout the approximately 25-week study period, patients were also given weekly therapeutic DPC doses on the scalp. Around 29 alopecia patients provided blood for TCR sequencing at one to four time points (pre-sensitization, 2, 6 and 24 weeks). In alopecia patients, the study followed how the peripheral blood TCR repertoire changed in vivo over primary and secondary sensitization to diphenylcyclopropenone (DPC), a hapten. Blood samples were taken from patients before sensitization (week 0) and at 2, 6 and about 24 weeks after DPC sensitization. Alopecia areata with under or over 50% scalp involvement, alopecia totalis and alopecia universalis were represented in the patient cohort, which was mostly female.

Study-level results and caveats: Repeated subsampling changed both the strength of the expansion versus patch-test correlation and the threshold at which that correlation became significant. A positive correlation was found between the number of PT1 expanded TCRs and patch test score, with significance reached at thresholds 8, 16 and 32 but not 4. The number of TCRs above 1 in 1000 frequency did not change with DPC sensitization; there was no evidence of global repertoire structure alterations. Alopecia, a presumed autoimmune disease, was present in all patients, so the immune response of the patients might differ from that of healthy individuals. Expanded TCRs formed significantly more large CDR3 similarity clusters than pre-sensitization or healthy control sets, consistent with antigen-driven responses.

The CDR3 starts with the cysteine, ends with the phenylalanine, and has 14 residues. The entry retains the CDR3 DNA only, 42 bases that are in frame from base 1. CDR1 and CDR2 (LGHNA, YSLEER) derive from the germline V gene. V gives up 1 base and J gives up 3 bases, and the segment between their germline ends measures 8 bases. The time point label corresponds to: pre-sensitization, week 0. The sample's treatment or condition label, decoded: therapeutic diphenylcyclopropenone sensitization with weekly scalp DPC. Blood at each patch-test visit was drawn before the patch test was applied. Eligible patients were aged 18 to 70, diagnosed with alopecia, deemed suitable for DPC therapy, and excluded if pregnant. Total RNA was extracted from unfractionated whole blood that had been collected in Tempus Blood RNA tubes. Receptor libraries were prepared by RACE. Sequencing was carried out with a NextSeq 500. Library preparation attached unique molecular identifiers to individual cDNA molecules for quantitative, reproducible TCR counting. Each blood RNA sample was used to sequence both TCR alpha and TCR beta chains. Per the source publication's procedure: Samples had a median of roughly 87,000 TCRs, with a range from about 23,224 to 750,000. V, J and CDR3 annotation of the TCR reads was performed with the Decombinator software suite. For the PS versus PT1 abundance plots, all samples were subsampled to the same number of TCRs (28,000). Expanded TCRs were defined as absent before sensitization and observed at least eight times at the 2-week time point. TCRdb applied fastp at Q25 and MiXCR to the public reads, then kept only in-frame beta chains. Each CDR3 protein gets just one entry, which takes the most common genes and DNA from the rows behind it. The V and J calls reflect TCRdb's pipeline rather than the authors' work. The sample data list about 68,000 distinct CDR3 sequences, and roughly 11% of these were observed just once. Jointly, the top ten make up 5% to 5.5% of the sample.

Worth noting for this clonotype: Its antigen is currently not known. No per-base quality is available; no much larger clone lies one base away.

The specimen comprised whole blood, sampled in connection with sensitization to the hapten diphenylcyclopropenone (DPC). This sequence originates from a woman between 50 and 59 years old with alopecia areata. Some clones in this sample may be carry-over from other donors' samples. This chain is built from TRBV4-3 and TRBJ2-3; TRBD2 might be the D gene, on 5 matching bases. The sequenced DNA is TGCGCCAGCAGCCAAGCCCTAGCAACAGATACGCAGTATTTT. Its translation reads: CASSQALATDTQYF.